This TCR beta chain was identified in a study of cytomegalovirus exposure and HLA in healthy donors (dated by TCRdb to the late 2010s). A note on the overall study: According to a later analysis, the approximately 120 validation repertoires were produced on the same platform as the approximately 620 repertoires of the first cohort. The study aimed to test whether signatures of past pathogen exposure could be identified by cataloging public T cell receptors. In addition to the first cohort of 666 subjects, a separate validation cohort of approximately 110 different subjects was used. To predict cytomegalovirus infection status, the study combined high-throughput TCR immunosequencing, statistical association of individual TCRs with disease status, and machine learning. The investigation overall reported the following: In vitro tests confirmed that three of the cytomegalovirus-associated TCR beta chains recognize cytomegalovirus antigens. All 110 or so repertoires were used to score co-occurrence in the validation cohort in a later analysis, because that analysis had no HLA typing for the cohort. Subsequent analysis determined that TCRs grouped into clusters in the first cohort also showed a tendency toward co-occurrence across the 120 validation repertoires, and 90% to 95% of cluster scores exceeded 0. The study gave a list of some 150 TCR beta chains associated with cytomegalovirus. Most TCR sequences were observed very rarely across donors, whereas some public TCRs were present in many individuals. The classifier was reported to diagnose cytomegalovirus status with high specificity and sensitivity in both the original cohort and the validation cohort. It was suggested by the authors that the approach could potentially be generalized to other disease states and immunological phenotypes.

Comments on this clone: The clone's antigen remains unknown. The input lacks base qualities; no much larger clone sits a single base away.

Library prep was done by the immunoSEQ multiplex PCR assay. The paper's processing steps were these. A statistical classification framework was developed to diagnose cytomegalovirus status using the catalog of TCR beta chain sequences. Drawn from immuneACCESS, this table holds only the in-frame rearrangements with V and J called that TCRdb kept. Clones are partly lost; checked studies trace under half to an unresolved V gene and leave the rest unexplained. V and J calls and clone size are those listed in that table; D and trimming were worked out from the DNA. The sample has around 71,000 clones on record, approximately 93% of them singletons. 1.4% of the sample is in the top ten clones. The donors were included in the validation cohort of 120 subjects, a group kept apart from the roughly 730-subject first cohort. Relative to germline, V is 2 bases shorter and J is 4 bases shorter, with 16 bases between their ends. The CDR1 and CDR2 encoded by the germline V gene are MDHEN and SYDVKM. The CDR3 holds 16 amino acids from the cysteine to the phenylalanine. The only DNA kept is the CDR3, 48 bases in frame from the first base.

The chain employs TRBV28 and TRBJ2-3; matching of 6 bases hints at TRBD1 as the D gene. What was sequenced was PBMCs. The receptor's source is a man aged 18 to 30 in good health and CMV-seropositive. The base sequence is TGTGCCAGCAGTTTACCCGACAGGTTCGGCGCAGATACGCAGTATTTT. This encodes CASSLPDRFGADTQYF.